This T cell receptor beta chain was profiled in a study of Graves' ophthalmopathy and Graves' hyperthyroidism. In its sample, this clonotype was seen many times. What it binds is unknown. As the template, RNA transcripts were used to amplify TCR beta CDR3 regions. The first-round RT-PCR employed HTBI primers together with the Qiagen OneStep RT-PCR kit. A multiplex PCR was then performed as the second round. TCRdb fed the multiplex PCR reads into MiXCR, producing one record per CDR3 protein. Altogether 680,000 or so distinct CDR3 sequences are present, 22% being singletons, with the ten largest covering around 7%. Patients newly diagnosed with hyperthyroidism, under 2 months' duration, were aged 18 to 65, the study reports. General observations from the study: Blood also held most thyroid clonotypes expanded above 0.001 frequency. Ophthalmopathy progression was predicted with 55% to 71% sensitivity and around 78% specificity.

Sequencing used peripheral blood. This TCR derives from a woman aged 18-29 years with stable Graves' hyperthyroidism. Some clones in this sample may be carry-over from other donors' samples.

The DNA of the CDR3 is TGTGCCAGCAGCTACACGCCGGGTAGGGGGGACACTGAAGCTTTCTTT. Translated: CASSYTPGRGDTEAFF. This chain links TRBV6-2 or TRBV6-3 with TRBJ1-1, with D possibly TRBD1 on 6 matching bases. Germline V lookup: CDR1 MNHEY, CDR2 SVGEGT. Trimming removed 6 bases at V and 3 bases at J, with 20 bases between. The CDR3 covers 16 residues.